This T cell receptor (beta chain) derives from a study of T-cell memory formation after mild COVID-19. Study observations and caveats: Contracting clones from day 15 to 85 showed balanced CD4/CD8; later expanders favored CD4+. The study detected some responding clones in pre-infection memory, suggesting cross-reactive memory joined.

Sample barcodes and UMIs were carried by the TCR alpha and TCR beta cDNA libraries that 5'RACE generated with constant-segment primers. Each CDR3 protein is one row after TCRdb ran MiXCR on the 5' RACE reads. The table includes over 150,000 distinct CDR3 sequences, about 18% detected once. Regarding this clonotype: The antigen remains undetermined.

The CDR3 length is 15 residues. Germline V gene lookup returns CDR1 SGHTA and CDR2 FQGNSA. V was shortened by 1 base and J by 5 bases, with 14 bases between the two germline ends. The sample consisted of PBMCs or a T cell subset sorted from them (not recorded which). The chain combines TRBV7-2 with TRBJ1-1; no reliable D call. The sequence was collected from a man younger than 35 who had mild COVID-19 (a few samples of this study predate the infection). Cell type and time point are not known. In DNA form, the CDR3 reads TGTGCCAGCAGCTTAGGACCCTCAGGCGGGACTGAAGCTTTCTTT. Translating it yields CASSLGPSGGTEAFF.